The T cell receptor (beta chain) described here comes from a study of CD39 and CD103 CD8 tumor-infiltrating T cells. Negative selection enriched T cells; tumor-infiltrating lymphocyte samples also used EpCAM beads. CD39 and CD103 defined DN, SP and DP subsets of CD3+CD4-CD8+CD45RA- TILs. Findings and caveats of the study: Top 30 DP CD8 TIL clonotypes covered about 55-86% of repertoire.

Points on this clone: Its specificity is unknown.

Between roughly 9,000 and 100,000 sorted cells per subset supplied genomic DNA. TCRdb's copy holds only in-frame clones and misses some; the assay was immunoSEQ multiplex PCR. The repertoire has 2,500 to 3,000 clones, under 90% of them found once; the top ten carry 20% to 25%. Deletions cut 2 bases from V and 8 bases from J, with 10 bases between. Germline CDR1 is SGHTA and CDR2 is FQGTGA. The CDR3 has 13 amino acids. The sequenced sample consisted of CD39- CD103- CD8+ T cells sorted from the tumor. Indicated subset: CD103-CD39- double-negative CD45RA- CD8 T cells. The rearrangement uses TRBV7-3 and TRBJ1-3, with a possible D match to TRBD1 (5 bases). This TCR derives from a human donor with head and neck squamous cell carcinoma. Here the CDR3 DNA reads TGTGCCAGCAGCTTACGGAGGGGTGACACCATATATTTT. It encodes CASSLRRGDTIYF.